The 8 T cell receptor beta chains listed next were all sequenced from one sample in a study of Ad26.COV2.S vaccination and SARS-CoV-2 variants. Treatment of the sample: 15 to 20 received Ad26.COV2.S at low or high dose, single or two shots; roughly five received placebo; per-sample allocation not given. Sampling was performed 63 days after the first vaccine or placebo injection. Generated by immunoSEQ multiplex PCR, the TCRdb table keeps only in-frame clones and is missing some. The sample has about 350,000 clones, around 83% seen once. Source: peripheral blood, taken in a trial of Ad26.COV2.S vaccine versus placebo. The receptors stem from a person aged 18 to 59 who received the Ad26.COV2.S COVID-19 vaccine or a placebo.

This chain links TRBV2 with TRBJ2-6; D is perhaps TRBD1 or TRBD2 (5 bases each). CDR1 and CDR2 from the germline V gene are SNHLY and FYNNEI. This CDR3 region has 16 residues. Trimming removed 8 bases at V and 0 bases at J, with 14 bases between. CDR3 region: CASGERGSSGANVLTF. CDR3 coding DNA: TGTGCCAGCGGGGAGAGGGGAAGCTCTGGGGCCAACGTCCTGACTTTC.

The chain recombines TRBV5-1 with TRBJ2-1, with D possibly TRBD1 on 6 matching bases. The V end lost 1 base, the J end lost 5 bases, and 10 bases lay between the germline ends. Germline lookup yields CDR1 SGHRS and CDR2 YFSETQ. CDR3 length: 14 residues. The CDR3 protein is CASSLLQGNNEQFF. CDR3 DNA: TGCGCCAGCAGCTTGCTTCAGGGGAACAATGAGCAGTTCTTC.

This clone was detected ten times or more. V usage is TRBV4-3 and J usage is TRBJ1-2; maybe TRBD1 (6 bases). Germline CDR1 reads LGHNA; CDR2 reads YSLEER. The CDR3 consists of 16 residues. Trimming took off 0 bases at V and 4 bases at J, with 15 bases between the two ends. The CDR3, as DNA: TGCGCCAGCAGCCAAGAAGGGGGACGGAATAGCTATGGCTACACCTTC. This sequence encodes CASSQEGGRNSYGYTF.

There are a few counts of this clone. This rearrangement joins TRBV27 to TRBJ1-6; 9 bases fit TRBD1. CDR1 is MNHEY, CDR2 SMNVEV, per germline (reference sequence). This CDR3 is built from 15 residues. Trimming at V came to 7 bases and at J to 7 bases, leaving 8 bases not matched to a gene. CDR3 region: CASTTWDRANSPLHF. DNA for the CDR3: TGTGCCAGCACCACTTGGGACAGGGCCAATTCACCCCTCCACTTT.

The V call is TRBV9, the J call TRBJ1-2; tentatively, D is TRBD1 (6 bases). Germline loops: CDR1 SGDLS, CDR2 YYNGEE. This CDR3 is 15 amino acids long. V was cut by 0 bases and J by 2 bases, with 11 bases left in between. As DNA, the CDR3 is TGTGCCAGCAGCGTAGAAGTGGGACACAACTATGGCTACACCTTC. Residues: CASSVEVGHNYGYTF.

The chain links TRBV11-2 to TRBJ2-1; tentatively, D is TRBD2 (7 bases). Trimming took off 5 bases at V and 0 bases at J, with 14 bases between the two ends. This CDR3 contains 16 residues. Germline V gene lookup returns CDR1 SGHAT and CDR2 FQNNGV. Here the CDR3 reads CASSLRGGGSYNEQFF. For the CDR3, the DNA is TGTGCCAGCAGCCTAAGAGGGGGGGGCTCCTACAATGAGCAGTTCTTC.

V is TRBV15 and J is TRBJ1-1; the match to TRBD1 covers 8 bases. The CDR3 runs 15 residues. The J segment lost 0 bases and the V segment lost 4 bases, leaving 4 bases of the junction unmatched. Germline V gene data show CDR1 as LNHNV and CDR2 as YYDKDF (reference sequence). Here the CDR3 reads CATSTYRGMNTEAFF. CDR3 sequence (DNA): TGTGCCACCAGCACTTACAGGGGGATGAACACTGAAGCTTTCTTT.

This sequence joins TRBV29-1 and TRBJ2-1; no clear D. With 4 bases removed from V and 0 bases from J, the gap between germline ends came to 4 bases. In germline, CDR1 is SQVTM, CDR2 ANQGSEA. The CDR3 is 12 residues long. CDR3 coding DNA: TGCAGCGTTGGGAGCTCCTACAATGAGCAGTTCTTC. This gives the protein CSVGSSYNEQFF.